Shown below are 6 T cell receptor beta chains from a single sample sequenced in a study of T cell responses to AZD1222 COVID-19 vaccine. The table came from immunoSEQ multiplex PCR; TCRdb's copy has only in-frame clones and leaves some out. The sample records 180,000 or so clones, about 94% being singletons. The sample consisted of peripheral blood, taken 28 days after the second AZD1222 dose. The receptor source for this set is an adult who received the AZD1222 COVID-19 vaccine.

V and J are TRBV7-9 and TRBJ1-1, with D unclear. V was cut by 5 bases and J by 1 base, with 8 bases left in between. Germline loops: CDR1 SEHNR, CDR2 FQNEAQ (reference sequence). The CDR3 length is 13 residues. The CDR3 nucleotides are TGTGCCAGCAGCCCCAACAGGAACACTGAAGCTTTCTTT. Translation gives CASSPNRNTEAFF.

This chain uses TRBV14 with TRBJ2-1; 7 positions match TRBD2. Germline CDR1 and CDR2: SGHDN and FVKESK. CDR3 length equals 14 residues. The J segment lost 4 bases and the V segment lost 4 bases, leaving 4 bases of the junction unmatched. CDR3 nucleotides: TGTGCCAGCAGCCGCTCTAGCGGATACAATGAGCAGTTCTTC. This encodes CASSRSSGYNEQFF.

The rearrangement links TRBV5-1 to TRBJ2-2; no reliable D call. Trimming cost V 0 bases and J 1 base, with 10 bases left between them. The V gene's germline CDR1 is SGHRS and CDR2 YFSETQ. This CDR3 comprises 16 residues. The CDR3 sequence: CASSLAKAGNTGELFF. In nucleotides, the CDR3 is TGCGCCAGCAGCTTGGCCAAGGCAGGGAACACCGGGGAGCTGTTTTTT. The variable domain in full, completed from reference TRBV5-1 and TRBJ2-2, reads KAGVTQTPRYLIKTRGQQVTLSCSPISGHRSVSWYQQTPGQGLQFLFEYFSETQRNKGNFPGRFSGRQFSNSRSEMNVSTLELGDSALYLCASSLAKAGNTGELFFGEGSRLTVL.

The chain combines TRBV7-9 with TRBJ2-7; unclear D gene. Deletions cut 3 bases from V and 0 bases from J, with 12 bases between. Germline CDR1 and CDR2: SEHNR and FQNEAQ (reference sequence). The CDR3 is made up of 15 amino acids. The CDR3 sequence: CASSFWPEASYEQYF. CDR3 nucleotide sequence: TGTGCCAGCAGCTTTTGGCCAGAGGCCTCCTACGAGCAGTACTTC.

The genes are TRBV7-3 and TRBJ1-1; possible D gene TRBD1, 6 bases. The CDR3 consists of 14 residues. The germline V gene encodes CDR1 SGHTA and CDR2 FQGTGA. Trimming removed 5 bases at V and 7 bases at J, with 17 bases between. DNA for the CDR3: TGTGCCAGCAGCAACCGACAGGACCTCCGTGAAGCTTTCTTT. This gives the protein CASSNRQDLREAFF. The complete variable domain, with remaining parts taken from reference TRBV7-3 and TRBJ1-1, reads GAGVSQTPSNKVTEKGKYVELRCDPISGHTALYWYRQSLGQGPEFLIYFQGTGAADDSGLPNDRFFAVRPEGSVSTLKIQRTERGDSAVYLCASSNRQDLREAFFGQGTRLTVV.

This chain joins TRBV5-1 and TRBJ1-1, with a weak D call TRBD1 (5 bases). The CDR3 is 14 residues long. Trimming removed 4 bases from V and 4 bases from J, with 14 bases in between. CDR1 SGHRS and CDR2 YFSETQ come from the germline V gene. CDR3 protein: CASSPNTGITEAFF. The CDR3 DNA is TGCGCCAGCAGCCCAAATACAGGTATCACTGAAGCTTTCTTT.